This record concerns one TCR beta chain sequence. This CDR3 spans 13 amino acids. The sample belongs to a study of cytomegalovirus exposure and HLA in healthy donors. Both 60 Vbeta primers and 13 Jbeta primers went into the PCR. Clones were read by immunoSEQ multiplex PCR, and TCRdb kept only the in-frame ones, dropping some. The repertoire has 150,000 to 200,000 clones, roughly 80% of them found once; the top ten carry approximately 1.5%. The V call is TRBV12-2, the J call TRBJ1-1; the table's D call, TRBD1, was not checked against the DNA. TRBV12-2 is described as a pseudogene. The receptor was derived from a woman between 18 and 30 years old in good health and CMV-seronegative. The specimen sequenced was PBMCs. CDR3 bases: TGTGCAAGTCGCTTAACCAGGACAGCCTCCCCTTTCTTT. Amino acid sequence: CASRLTRTASPFF.